A single sample gave rise to the 13 T cell receptor beta chains below, sequenced in a study of cytomegalovirus exposure and HLA in healthy donors. PCR employed 60 Vbeta and 13 Jbeta primers. Measured with immunoSEQ multiplex PCR; TCRdb has only the in-frame clones, and not every one. The table has 45,000 to 70,000 clones, 82% seen once. The source material was PBMCs. These receptor sequences come from a man aged 45-65 years in good health and CMV-seronegative.

The J gene is TRBJ2-7, the V gene TRBV19; tentative D call: TRBD2 (5 bases). V lost 4 bases and J 2 bases, leaving 9 bases between the germline ends. This CDR3 region has 13 residues. CDR1 is LNHDA, CDR2 SQIVND, per germline (reference sequence). The CDR3 region has the DNA TGTGCCAGTAGTAACACCGGGACCTACGAGCAGTACTTC. It codes for CASSNTGTYEQYF.

The chain links TRBV4-1 to TRBJ1-2; 11 bases fit TRBD1. After removal of 4 bases from V and 6 bases from J, the junction contained 4 bases not matched to a gene. Germline CDR1 is MGHRA and CDR2 is YSYEKL. This CDR3 region has 14 residues. The CDR3 loop is CASSRPGQGDGYTF. Here the CDR3 DNA reads TGCGCCAGCAGCCGACCGGGACAGGGGGATGGCTACACCTTC.

The V gene is TRBV5-1, the J gene TRBJ2-7; no reliable D call. This CDR3 is built from 11 residues. The V gene's germline CDR1 is SGHRS and CDR2 YFSETQ. Deletions cut 4 bases from V and 2 bases from J, with 4 bases between. The CDR3 region has the DNA TGCGCCAGCAGCAGCACCTACGAGCAGTACTTC. Translated, it gives CASSSTYEQYF.

The rearrangement links TRBV7-2 to TRBJ1-1; no firm D call. The V end was cut by 5 bases, the J end by 0 bases, with 22 bases between. Germline values: CDR1 SGHTA, CDR2 FQGNSA. The CDR3 has 18 residues. CDR3 sequence (DNA): TGTGCCAGCAGCCGGAGGTTGGGCAGATCCCACCTGAACACTGAAGCTTTCTTT. Residues: CASSRRLGRSHLNTEAFF.

V gene TRBV15 combines with J gene TRBJ1-4; D might be TRBD1 (5 bases). This CDR3 spans 15 amino acids. Deletions cut 1 base from V and 7 bases from J, with 13 bases between. Germline V lookup: CDR1 LNHNV, CDR2 YYDKDF (reference sequence). The DNA for the CDR3 is TGTGCCACCAGCAGAGTAGCACTTAGGGGTGAAAAACTGTTTTTT. Its translation: CATSRVALRGEKLFF.

This clone was counted a single time. The rearrangement joins TRBV5-1 to TRBJ2-7; 10 positions match TRBD1. The CDR3 has 15 amino acids. Unmatched junction bases numbered 4, after V lost 0 bases and J lost 4 bases. The germline gives CDR1 SGHRS, CDR2 YFSETQ. CDR3 bases: TGCGCCAGCAGCTTGGGAGGACAGGGGGTGTACGAGCAGTACTTC. Encoded protein: CASSLGGQGVYEQYF.

This clone has a handful of counts. This chain links TRBV5-6 with TRBJ1-3; TRBD1 aligns across 7 bases. J gave up 0 bases and V 4 bases, and 13 bases lay outside the gene matches. Germline lookup yields CDR1 SGHDT and CDR2 YYEEEE. This CDR3 spans 18 amino acids. The CDR3 DNA reads as TGTGCCAGCAGCCATAGAAACAGACAGGGAAGCTCTGGAAACACCATATATTTT. Its protein product is CASSHRNRQGSSGNTIYF.

The J gene is TRBJ2-7, the V gene TRBV18, with 8 bases matching TRBD1. Germline V gene sequence: CDR1 KGHSH, CDR2 LQKENI. V lost 2 bases, J lost 2 bases, and 5 bases stayed unmatched. The CDR3 covers 15 residues. DNA for the CDR3: TGTGCCAGCTCACCAGTCCAGGGGGCCCCCTACGAGCAGTACTTC. This encodes CASSPVQGAPYEQYF.

The rearrangement joins TRBV7-9 to TRBJ2-5, with TRBD1 matching 12 bases. Germline V gives CDR1 SEHNR, CDR2 FQNEAQ (reference sequence). The V and J ends lost 5 bases and 2 bases, in that order; junction bases with no gene match: 3. There are 15 residues in the CDR3. CDR3 sequence: CASSRDRGRQETQYF. The CDR3 DNA reads TGTGCCAGCAGCAGGGACAGGGGGCGGCAAGAGACCCAGTACTTC.

This chain links TRBV6-7 with TRBJ1-2; 9 bases map to TRBD1. TRBV6-7 falls under the ORF class, with uncertain function. This CDR3 has 16 residues. V lost 6 bases, J lost 4 bases, and 12 bases stayed unmatched. This CDR3 reads CASSRTGEWTGYGYTF. The CDR3 DNA reads as TGTGCCAGCAGCAGGACAGGGGAGTGGACCGGCTATGGCTACACCTTC.

J is TRBJ1-1 and V is TRBV29-1; tentative D call: TRBD1 (6 bases). This CDR3 spans 12 amino acids. CDR1 is SQVTM and CDR2 is ANQGSEA in the germline V gene. Trimming removed 8 bases from V and 2 bases from J, with 12 bases in between. CDR3 protein: CSCGQTNTEAFF. CDR3 bases: TGCAGCTGCGGACAGACCAACACTGAAGCTTTCTTT.

A few counts support this clone. The chain combines TRBV6-1 with TRBJ1-4; 12 bases are shared with TRBD1. This CDR3 comprises 18 residues. The V and J ends lost 4 bases and 6 bases, in that order; junction bases with no gene match: 12. Germline values: CDR1 MNHNS, CDR2 SASEGT. The CDR3 here is CASSVGQGARRGDEKLFF. The DNA of the CDR3 is TGTGCCAGCAGTGTGGGACAGGGGGCGCGTCGTGGTGATGAAAAACTGTTTTTT.

The chain recombines TRBV5-1 with TRBJ1-4; perhaps TRBD1 as D (5 bases). The CDR3 has 15 residues. Between the trimmed V and J ends, which lost 2 bases and 1 base, there was a span of 9 bases. Per the germline V gene, CDR1 is SGHRS and CDR2 is YFSETQ. CDR3 nucleotide sequence: TGCGCCAGCAGCTTTCAGGGAAGAACTAATGAAAAACTGTTTTTT. Translated: CASSFQGRTNEKLFF.